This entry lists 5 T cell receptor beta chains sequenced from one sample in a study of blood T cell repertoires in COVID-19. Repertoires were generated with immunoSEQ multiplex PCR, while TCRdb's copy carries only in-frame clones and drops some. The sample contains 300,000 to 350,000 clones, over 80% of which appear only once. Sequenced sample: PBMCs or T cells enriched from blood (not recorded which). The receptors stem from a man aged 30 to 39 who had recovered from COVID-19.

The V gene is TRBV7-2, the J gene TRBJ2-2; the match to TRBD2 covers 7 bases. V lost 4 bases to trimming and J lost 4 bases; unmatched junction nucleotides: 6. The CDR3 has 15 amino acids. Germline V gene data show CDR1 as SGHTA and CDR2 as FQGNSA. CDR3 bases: TGTGCCAGCAGCTGGCGGGGACTACCCACCGGGGAGCTGTTTTTT. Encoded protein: CASSWRGLPTGELFF.

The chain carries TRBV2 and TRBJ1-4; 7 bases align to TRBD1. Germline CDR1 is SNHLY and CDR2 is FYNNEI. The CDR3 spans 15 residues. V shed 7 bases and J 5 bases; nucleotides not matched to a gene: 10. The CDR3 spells CASTTRQGSNEKLFF. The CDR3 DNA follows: TGTGCCAGCACTACGAGACAGGGCTCCAATGAAAAACTGTTTTTT.

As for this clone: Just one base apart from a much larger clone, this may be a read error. The CDR3 protein is CASSELAGGADTQYF. For the CDR3, the DNA is TGTGCCAGCAGTGAACTAGCGGGGGGGGCAGATACGCAGTATTTT. The chain joins TRBV6-1 to TRBJ2-3; 12 bases are shared with TRBD2. The germline gives CDR1 MNHNS, CDR2 SASEGT. CDR3 length equals 15 residues. V lost 2 bases, J lost 4 bases, and 1 base stayed unmatched.

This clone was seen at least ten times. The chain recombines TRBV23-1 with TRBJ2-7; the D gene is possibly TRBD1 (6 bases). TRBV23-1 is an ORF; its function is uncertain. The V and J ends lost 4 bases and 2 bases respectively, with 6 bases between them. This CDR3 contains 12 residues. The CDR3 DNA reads TGCGCCAGCAGTCGGGACACCTACGAGCAGTACTTC. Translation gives CASSRDTYEQYF.

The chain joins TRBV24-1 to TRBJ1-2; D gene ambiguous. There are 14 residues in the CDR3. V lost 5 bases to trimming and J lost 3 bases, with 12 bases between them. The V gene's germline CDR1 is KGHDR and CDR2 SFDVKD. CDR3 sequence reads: CATSAPGSDYGYTF. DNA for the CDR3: TGTGCCACCAGTGCCCCCGGCAGCGACTATGGCTACACCTTC.